This entry lists 10 T cell receptor beta chains sequenced from one sample in a study of cytomegalovirus exposure and HLA in healthy donors. Researchers ran the PCR with 60 Vbeta and 13 Jbeta primers. Sequencing was performed with immunoSEQ multiplex PCR; in TCRdb, only in-frame clones are kept and a portion is missing. The profile shows approximately 140,000 clones, around 74% of them singletons. Sequencing used PBMCs. The receptors come from a man aged 45-60 years in good health and CMV-seropositive.

This clone was recorded a few times. The V call is TRBV29-1, the J call TRBJ2-3; D might be TRBD1 (5 bases). The CDR3 consists of 12 residues. Germline CDR1 reads SQVTM; CDR2 reads ANQGSEA. V shed 4 bases and J shed 5 bases, with 10 bases lying between them. The chain's CDR3 is CSVAQGKDTQYF. The CDR3 DNA is TGCAGCGTTGCCCAGGGAAAAGATACGCAGTATTTT.

This clone was picked up one time. CDR3 DNA sequence: TGTGCCAGCTCACCGACTAGCGGGAGCCCTAATGAGCAGTTCTTC. This codes for CASSPTSGSPNEQFF. The rearrangement joins TRBV18 to TRBJ2-1; 12 positions match TRBD2. CDR1 and CDR2 (germline): KGHSH, LQKENI. V lost 3 bases, J lost 7 bases, and 4 bases stayed unmatched. This CDR3 contains 15 residues.

The chain links TRBV19 to TRBJ1-5; D call uncertain. The CDR3 consists of 16 residues. In germline, CDR1 is LNHDA, CDR2 SQIVND (reference sequence). Trimming cost V 2 bases and J 1 base, with 12 bases left between them. The CDR3 loop is CASSIFLQTSNQPQHF. Here the CDR3 DNA reads TGTGCCAGTAGTATATTTCTACAGACAAGCAATCAGCCCCAGCATTTT.

J is TRBJ2-5 and V is TRBV5-4, with 12 positions matching TRBD2. Germline V gene sequence: CDR1 SGHNT, CDR2 YYREEE (reference sequence). V lost 3 bases, J lost 11 bases, and 11 bases stayed unmatched. This CDR3 is 15 amino acids long. The CDR3 region is CASSSRTSGTVAQYF. In nucleotides, the CDR3 is TGTGCCAGCAGCTCCCGGACTAGCGGGACTGTGGCACAGTACTTC. The full variable domain, with the rest looked up from reference TRBV5-4 and TRBJ2-5, is ETGVTQSPTHLIKTRGQQVTLRCSSQSGHNTVSWYQQALGQGPQFIFQYYREEENGRGNFPPRFSGLQFPNYSSELNVNALELDDSALYLCASSSRTSGTVAQYFGPGTRLLVL.

Written as DNA, the CDR3 is TGCGCCAGCAGCTCGAGTAACAGGGGATCCTACAATGAGCAGTTCTTC. Translation: CASSSSNRGSYNEQFF. The chain uses TRBV5-1 and TRBJ2-1; 7 bases map to TRBD1. Germline loops: CDR1 SGHRS, CDR2 YFSETQ. The CDR3 totals 16 residues. V dropped 3 bases and J dropped 1; count of bases not matched to a gene: 7.

This rearrangement joins TRBV25-1 to TRBJ2-7; D perhaps matches TRBD2 (5 bases). The CDR3 consists of 13 residues. The V gene's germline CDR1 is MGHDK and CDR2 SYGVNS. Trimming removed 1 base at V and 4 bases at J, with 8 bases between. CDR3 residues: CASSEWWEYEQYF. The CDR3 nucleotides read TGTGCCAGCAGTGAATGGTGGGAGTACGAGCAGTACTTC.

This chain connects TRBV6-4 to TRBJ2-7; D possibly corresponds to TRBD2 (5 bases). From germline, CDR1 is MRHNA and CDR2 SNTAGT. Trimming stripped 0 bases from V and 4 bases from J, with 19 bases between. The CDR3 is 17 amino acids. Here the CDR3 DNA reads TGTGCCAGCAGTGACTCGAGGGTCGCTTCAGGAGGTTACGAGCAGTACTTC. Protein sequence: CASSDSRVASGGYEQYF.

This clone was observed a single time. The rearrangement joins TRBV27 to TRBJ1-1; TRBD1 matches at 9 bases. The germline V gene has CDR1 MNHEY and CDR2 SMNVEV (reference sequence). The CDR3 has 15 amino acids. The trim removed 5 bases at V and 2 bases at J, leaving 6 bases unmatched. CDR3 amino acids: CASSQPGQGNTEAFF. In DNA, the CDR3 is TGTGCCAGCAGTCAGCCGGGACAGGGAAACACTGAAGCTTTCTTT.

This sequence joins TRBV6-1 and TRBJ2-7; no definite D call. The CDR3 spans 11 residues. The V and J ends lost 7 bases and 2 bases respectively, with 6 bases between them. Germline V gives CDR1 MNHNS, CDR2 SASEGT. The CDR3 DNA sequence: TGTGCCAGCAACCGAGCCTACGAGCAGTACTTC. Protein sequence: CASNRAYEQYF.

The chain is built from TRBV14 and TRBJ2-1, with 10 bases lining up with TRBD2. The CDR3 consists of 16 residues. The V and J ends lost 4 bases and 10 bases, in that order; junction bases with no gene match: 13. Germline loops: CDR1 SGHDN, CDR2 FVKESK. The chain's CDR3 is CASSPRQLAGAGEQFF. CDR3 DNA: TGTGCCAGCAGCCCCAGACAGCTAGCGGGAGCGGGGGAGCAGTTCTTC.